The present T cell receptor (beta chain) was sequenced within a study of blood T cell repertoires in COVID-19. Turning to the study itself: Both acute and convalescent COVID-19 samples were obtained from the United States, Italy and Spain. T cells, B-cell-depleted T cells, or PBMCs supplied cDNA or gDNA.

This clone was counted between two and nine times. Losses at the gene ends were 4 bases for V and 4 bases for J; bases not matched to a gene: 12. The CDR3 loop spans 17 amino acids. In germline, CDR1 is LNHDA, CDR2 SQIVND (reference sequence). As processed by the authors: How many nucleated cells were present was estimated from reference gene primer amplification. Here immunoSEQ multiplex PCR was the method, and the copy in TCRdb shows in-frame clones only, minus some. That table is the source of V, J and clone size, and D and trimming were worked out from the DNA. The sample yields 50,000 to 65,000 clones, 80% to 90% seen once.

This clonotype was sampled from a man in his forties with acute or convalescent COVID-19. Sequenced material: peripheral blood. The chain couples TRBV19 to TRBJ1-4; TRBD1 matches 7 bases. The CDR3 loop is CASSTQRRGQYNEKLFF. The CDR3 DNA follows: TGTGCCAGTAGTACCCAGAGGAGGGGACAGTATAATGAAAAACTGTTTTTT.